These 19 T cell receptor beta chains were sequenced from one sample in a study of cytomegalovirus exposure and HLA in healthy donors. PCR employed 60 Vbeta and 13 Jbeta primers. The table came from immunoSEQ multiplex PCR; TCRdb's copy has only in-frame clones and leaves some out. The table lists about 170,000 clones, around 82% of them singletons, with about 1.5% in the top ten. Sequencing was done on a sample of PBMCs. The receptors were gathered from a male donor in good health and CMV-seronegative.

This chain links TRBV7-2 with TRBJ2-7; TRBD2 aligns across 7 bases. CDR3 size: 13 residues. The germline V gene encodes CDR1 SGHTA and CDR2 FQGNSA. V lost 5 bases and J lost 9; bases outside the gene matches: 10. The CDR3 DNA reads as TGTGCCAGCAGCCGCTACGAGACGGGAGGGCAGTACTTC. Amino acids: CASSRYETGGQYF. Variable domain in full (rest from reference TRBV7-2 and TRBJ2-7): GAGVSQSPSNKVTEKGKDVELRCDPISGHTALYWYRQSLGQGLEFLIYFQGNSAPDKSGLPSDRFSAERTGGSVSTLTIQRTQQEDSAVYLCASSRYETGGQYFGPGTRLTVT.

CDR3 in amino acids: CASSELTGGTEAFF. The CDR3 region has the DNA TGCGCCAGCAGTGAGTTAACAGGGGGGACTGAAGCTTTCTTT. The rearrangement links TRBV10-2 to TRBJ1-1, with 8 bases lining up with TRBD1. V shed 1 base, J shed 5 bases, and the junction held 3 bases outside the gene matches. CDR3 length equals 14 residues. The germline gives CDR1 WSHSY, CDR2 SAAADI.

This chain joins TRBV7-8 and TRBJ1-5, with 11 bases that match TRBD1. Germline CDR1 SGHVS, CDR2 FQNEAQ. V dropped 4 bases and J dropped 2; count of bases not matched to a gene: 10. The CDR3 length is 18 residues. CDR3 region: CASSSPGQGVVGNQPQHF. CDR3 nucleotide sequence: TGTGCCAGCAGCTCACCGGGACAGGGGGTTGTTGGCAATCAGCCCCAGCATTTT.

CDR3 sequence reads: CASSLAKNTGELFF. The CDR3 DNA follows: TGCGCCAGCAGTCTAGCCAAGAACACCGGGGAGCTGTTTTTT. The chain recombines TRBV10-1 with TRBJ2-2; a possible D gene is TRBD2 (5 bases). Germline V gene lookup returns CDR1 WNHNN and CDR2 SYGVQD (reference sequence). This CDR3 has 14 residues. The V end lost 5 bases, the J end lost 1 base, and 8 bases lay between the germline ends.

Here the CDR3 reads CASSPDRAAGYTF. The CDR3 bases are TGCGCCAGCAGCCCCGACAGGGCGGCTGGCTACACCTTC. The chain is built from TRBV10-2 and TRBJ1-2, with 7 bases aligning to TRBD1. The germline V gene has CDR1 WSHSY and CDR2 SAAADI. J gave up 7 bases and V 6 bases, and 8 bases lay outside the gene matches. The length of the CDR3 is 13 residues.

V gene TRBV27 combines with J gene TRBJ2-7, with D maybe TRBD2 (5 bases). Trimming removed 5 bases at V and 7 bases at J, with 21 bases between. CDR3 length equals 15 residues. CDR1 MNHEY and CDR2 SMNVEV come from the germline V gene (reference sequence). The CDR3 loop is CASSRGITAVYEQYF. The DNA for the CDR3 is TGTGCCAGCAGTAGAGGAATTACAGCGGTGTATGAGCAGTACTTC.

This chain links TRBV27 with TRBJ1-3; D remains unclear. Germline V gene lookup returns CDR1 MNHEY and CDR2 SMNVEV (reference sequence). The CDR3 spans 13 residues. Trimming took 6 bases from V and 3 from J, leaving 9 bases between them. The CDR3 here is CASRPVGGNTIYF. In DNA, the CDR3 is TGTGCCAGCAGACCTGTCGGTGGAAACACCATATATTTT.

The V call is TRBV2, the J call TRBJ2-7, with a tentative D call TRBD2 (7 bases). V gave up 4 bases and J gave up 6 bases, with 13 bases separating them. Germline V gene lookup returns CDR1 SNHLY and CDR2 FYNNEI. This CDR3 has 13 residues. As DNA, the CDR3 is TGTGCCAGCAGTGGGGGAGGGGGGGTCGAGCAGTACTTC. Translating it yields CASSGGGGVEQYF.

This sequence joins TRBV5-5 and TRBJ2-5; TRBD1 matches at 8 bases. This CDR3 is built from 14 residues. Germline-derived CDR1 and CDR2 are SGHKS and YYEKEE (reference sequence). V gave up 2 bases and J gave up 5 bases; unmatched junction bases: 5. CDR3 DNA sequence: TGTGCCAGCAGCTTCCCCAGGGGGCTGGAGACCCAGTACTTC. Amino acid sequence: CASSFPRGLETQYF. The variable domain in full, completed from reference TRBV5-5 and TRBJ2-5, reads DAGVTQSPTHLIKTRGQQVTLRCSPISGHKSVSWYQQVLGQGPQFIFQYYEKEERGRGNFPDRFSARQFPNYSSELNVNALLLGDSALYLCASSFPRGLETQYFGPGTRLLVL.

The rearrangement uses TRBV15 and TRBJ2-3, with 9 bases matching TRBD2. Germline V CDR1 and CDR2: LNHNV, YYDKDF (reference sequence). The V and J ends lost 3 bases and 1 base, in that order; junction bases with no gene match: 5. This CDR3 contains 16 residues. The CDR3 is CATSRVSGSRTDTQYF. DNA of the CDR3: TGTGCCACCAGCAGGGTTAGCGGGAGTCGCACAGATACGCAGTATTTT.

The rearrangement uses TRBV28 and TRBJ2-1; 7 bases fit TRBD1. The CDR3 has 15 amino acids. CDR1 is MDHEN, CDR2 SYDVKM, per germline. With V trimmed by 4 bases and J by 2 bases, 5 bases remained unmatched. CDR3 residues: CASSSQGRTYNEQFF. The CDR3 DNA is TGTGCCAGCAGTTCACAGGGGCGAACCTACAATGAGCAGTTCTTC.

V usage is TRBV12-2 and J usage is TRBJ2-5; the D call of TRBD2 is as the table states it, not checked on the DNA. TRBV12-2 is a listed pseudogene. The CDR3 extends over 22 amino acids. CDR3 sequence (DNA): TGTGCAAGTCGCACTATCTTAGAGGTTGTCAGGGGTAGCGGGAGGGCAGGGGAGACCCAGTACTTC. Translated: CASRTILEVVRGSGRAGETQYF.

The chain employs TRBV5-8 and TRBJ1-2; D is possibly TRBD1 (5 bases). The CDR3 covers 15 residues. V dropped 5 bases and J dropped 2 bases, with 16 bases sitting between them. CDR1 and CDR2 from the germline V gene are SGHTS and YDEGEE. The CDR3 protein is CASRPQPAGNYGYTF. CDR3 DNA sequence: TGTGCCAGCAGACCTCAACCAGCAGGGAACTATGGCTACACCTTC. The whole variable domain, filled in from reference TRBV5-8 and TRBJ1-2, reads EAGVTQSPTHLIKTRGQQATLRCSPISGHTSVYWYQQALGLGLQFLLWYDEGEERNRGNFPPRFSGRQFPNYSSELNVNALELEDSALYLCASRPQPAGNYGYTFGSGTRLTVV.

CDR3 residues: CASSLWGSSSTDTQYF. The DNA of the CDR3 is TGTGCCAGCAGTTTGTGGGGCTCGAGTAGCACAGATACGCAGTATTTT. The rearrangement joins TRBV27 to TRBJ2-3, with a tentative D call TRBD1 (5 bases). The V and J ends lost 3 bases and 0 bases respectively, with 13 bases between them. Per the germline V gene, CDR1 is MNHEY and CDR2 is SMNVEV (reference sequence). The CDR3 runs 16 residues.

This clone has only one observation. CDR3 sequence: CATEKGLSPYEQYF. The CDR3 DNA sequence: TGTGCCACCGAAAAGGGACTATCCCCCTACGAGCAGTACTTC. The gene calls are TRBV25-1 and TRBJ2-7, with 7 bases lining up with TRBD2. The V gene end was trimmed by 10 bases and the J gene end by 2 bases; junction bases not matched to a gene: 11. Germline assignment: CDR1 MGHDK and CDR2 SYGVNS. This CDR3 is 14 amino acids long.

V and J are TRBV7-2 and TRBJ2-2; D remains unclear. Germline loops: CDR1 SGHTA, CDR2 FQGNSA. The length of the CDR3 is 15 residues. The V gene lost 7 bases and the J gene lost 6 bases, with 18 bases spanning the gap. CDR3 coding DNA: TGTGCCAGCAACACAGACCAGATTTCCGCCGGGGAGCTGTTTTTT. This gives the protein CASNTDQISAGELFF.

The CDR3 DNA reads as TGTGCCAGCAGAGCTCTAATCGAGGGTGAGCAGTTCTTC. Amino acid sequence: CASRALIEGEQFF. The chain employs TRBV9 and TRBJ2-1; D is perhaps TRBD2 (5 bases). This CDR3 is built from 13 residues. Germline CDR1 and CDR2: SGDLS and YYNGEE. With 5 bases removed from V and 9 bases from J, the gap between germline ends came to 15 bases.

The chain links TRBV7-9 to TRBJ1-6, with D perhaps matching TRBD1 (5 bases). This CDR3 contains 17 residues. Germline-derived CDR1 and CDR2 are SEHNR and FQNEAQ (reference sequence). Trimming removed 3 bases from V and 7 bases from J, with 19 bases in between. The CDR3 nucleotides read TGTGCCAGCAGCTTGAGACCCGGACATTCGCGGAATTCACCCCTCCACTTT. Encoded protein: CASSLRPGHSRNSPLHF.

The rearrangement joins TRBV29-1 to TRBJ1-1; tentatively, D is TRBD1 (5 bases). This CDR3 has 13 amino acids. The germline V gene encodes CDR1 SQVTM and CDR2 ANQGSEA. With 6 bases removed from V and 3 bases from J, the gap between germline ends came to 14 bases. DNA of the CDR3: TGCAGCGTGGAGCTTGGCAGGGACACTGAAGCTTTCTTT. Amino acid sequence: CSVELGRDTEAFF.